The 7 T cell receptor delta chains reported below all come from one sample, sequenced in a study of gamma-delta T cells after stem cell transplantation. TCRdb re-called clones from the RT-PCR reads via CATT. The sample contains roughly 2,800 delta-chain clones, 3% to 4% of which appear only once. The sequenced material came from gamma-delta T cells. The source is a human donor. It is not recorded whose cells these are; they may come from a transplant donor.

By share, this clone counts as medium-sized. This chain links TRDV2 with TRDJ1; D is uncertain. This CDR3 has 16 amino acids. The germline V gene has CDR1 GEAIGNYY and CDR2 EKD. V lost 0 bases and J lost 0, with 13 bases in between. The CDR3 DNA sequence: TGTGCCTGTGACACCGTCGCCCACTCGTACACCGATAAACTCATCTTT. Protein product: CACDTVAHSYTDKLIF.

This clone was seen only a few times. A read error is possible here, since a much larger clone lies one base away. The genes are TRDV2 and TRDJ1, with TRDD3 matching 7 bases. Germline V gene lookup returns CDR1 GEAIGNYY and CDR2 EKD. This CDR3 region has 16 residues. The trim removed 1 base at V and 0 bases at J, leaving 7 bases unmatched. The chain's CDR3 is CACDTLGAGNTDKLIF. In DNA, the CDR3 is TGTGCCTGTGACACGCTGGGGGCTGGGAACACCGATAAACTCATCTTT.

As regards this clone: A read error likely explains this, since a far larger clone differs by one base. This sample also contains other DNA sequences that code for the same CDR3. V gene TRDV2 combines with J gene TRDJ1; TRDD3 matches 9 bases. The CDR3 runs 15 residues. Germline V CDR1 and CDR2: GEAIGNYY, EKD. The J segment lost 3 bases and the V segment lost 4 bases, leaving 8 bases of the junction unmatched. The CDR3 sequence: CACEGLGDISDKLIF. The CDR3 nucleotides read TGTGCCTGTGAGGGGTTGGGGGATATCTCCGATAAACTCATCTTT.

By share, this clone counts as medium-sized. The V and J genes are TRDV2 and TRDJ3; 8 nucleotides agree with TRDD3. The length of the CDR3 is 21 residues. Per germline, CDR1 GEAIGNYY and CDR2 EKD. V lost 3 bases, J lost 0 bases, and 15 bases stayed unmatched. The DNA of the CDR3 is TGTGCCTGTGACCTCGTACTGGGGGGCACCGGGAGCTCCTGGGACACCCGACAGATGTTTTTC. It codes for CACDLVLGGTGSSWDTRQMFF.

This clone has just a few counts. With a far larger clone one base away, a read error is the likely cause. Other DNA variants within this sample encode the same CDR3. This chain links TRDV2 with TRDJ1; maybe TRDD3 (6 bases). The germline CDR1 and CDR2 sequences are GEAIGNYY and EKD. This CDR3 is built from 15 residues. V gave up 1 base and J gave up 0 bases, with 11 bases separating them. The CDR3 spells CACDTVGGNTDKLIF. The CDR3 nucleotides are TGTGCCTGTGACACGGTTGGGGGGAACACCGATAAACTCATCTTT.

In regard to this clone: Given a much more abundant clone one base away, this may be a read error. The genes are TRDV2 and TRDJ1; the D gene is possibly TRDD3 (6 bases). CDR3 length: 17 amino acids. V lost 5 bases to trimming and J lost 0 bases, with 21 bases between them. Germline loops: CDR1 GEAIGNYY, CDR2 EKD. The DNA for the CDR3 is TGTGCCTGTGGCACTCTGGGGACCCCCAAGTACACCGATAAACTCATCTTT. Protein sequence: CACGTLGTPKYTDKLIF.

In this sample, this clone turned up a few times. The protein held in TCRdb is that of a much larger clone and does not match this DNA's translation at residue 12, likely because of a read error; the protein shown is translated from the DNA. The chain couples TRDV2 to TRDJ1, with D maybe TRDD3 (6 bases). CDR3 length equals 14 residues. Germline CDR1 and CDR2: GEAIGNYY and EKD. DNA for the CDR3: TGTGCCTGTGACACCGCTGGGGCTAAAGATAAACCCATCTTT. It encodes CACDTAGAKDKPIF.